This TCR beta chain was found in a study of T cells in Graves' hyperthyroidism and ophthalmopathy. What was amplified from RNA transcripts were TCR beta CDR3 regions. When the TCR CDR3 underwent first-round RT-PCR, the HTBI primer set was used. TCRdb re-called the multiplex PCR reads through MiXCR, storing one row per CDR3 protein. The table has 500,000 to 550,000 distinct CDR3 sequences, 15% to 20% seen once. Patients having uncontrolled infection, another autoimmune disease, pregnancy or lactation were not included. CDR1 and CDR2 (germline): LNHDA, SQIVND (reference sequence). Trimming removed 7 bases at V and 0 bases at J, with 7 bases between. This CDR3 is 13 amino acids long.

Sequencing used blood. This rearrangement joins TRBV19 to TRBJ1-3; no clear D. This receptor was obtained from a man aged 35 to 55 with Graves' ophthalmopathy. The CDR3 DNA is TGTGCCAGTAATGAAGTCTCTGGAAACACCATATATTTT. Its protein product is CASNEVSGNTIYF.